Presented here are 22 T cell receptor beta chains from one specimen sequenced in a study of graft-versus-host responses after intestinal transplantation. The data were produced by immunoSEQ multiplex PCR, yet TCRdb's version contains in-frame clones alone and is incomplete. The repertoire holds more than 85,000 clones, with about 93% as singletons. Their cognate antigens are unknown. Here the sequenced sample was unstimulated CD8+ T cells sorted from spleen or lymph node cells, taken before intestinal transplant. The receptor source for this set is a human donor who received an intestinal transplant.

V is TRBV11-2 and J is TRBJ2-7, with D perhaps TRBD2 (6 bases). The CDR3 sequence is 14 residues long. Germline V gene data show CDR1 as SGHAT and CDR2 as FQNNGV. Trimming removed 5 bases at V and 4 bases at J, with 15 bases between. CDR3 protein: CASSPEGSGYEQYF. The CDR3 DNA reads TGTGCCAGCAGCCCCGAGGGGAGCGGGTACGAGCAGTACTTC.

The V gene is TRBV5-1, the J gene TRBJ2-1; D perhaps matches TRBD2 (6 bases). There are 16 residues in the CDR3. Germline CDR1 SGHRS, CDR2 YFSETQ. Trimming took off 0 bases at V and 4 bases at J, with 14 bases between the two ends. The CDR3 region has the DNA TGCGCCAGCAGCTTGGTCCCAACCGGGAGTTACAATGAGCAGTTCTTC. This sequence encodes CASSLVPTGSYNEQFF. The whole variable domain, filled in from reference TRBV5-1 and TRBJ2-1, reads KAGVTQTPRYLIKTRGQQVTLSCSPISGHRSVSWYQQTPGQGLQFLFEYFSETQRNKGNFPGRFSGRQFSNSRSEMNVSTLELGDSALYLCASSLVPTGSYNEQFFGPGTRLTVL.

This clone occurred once. This rearrangement joins TRBV10-3 to TRBJ2-5, with D unclear. The last part of the DNA fits TRBJ2-7 better; the J call may be wrong. The CDR3 runs 12 residues. Germline lookup yields CDR1 ENHRY and CDR2 SYGVKD. The CDR3 coding sequence is TGTGCCATCAGTGAACTGGACTACGAGCAGTACTTC. This codes for CAISELDYEQYF.

This sequence joins TRBV6-5 and TRBJ2-7; TRBD1 matches 9 bases. The CDR3 runs to 13 residues. The V gene end was trimmed by 6 bases and the J gene end by 6 bases; junction bases not matched to a gene: 6. Germline V gene lookup returns CDR1 MNHEY and CDR2 SVGAGI. The DNA for the CDR3 is TGTGCCAGCAGACCGGGACAGGGTTTCGAGCAGTACTTC. This translates into CASRPGQGFEQYF.

This chain uses TRBV25-1 with TRBJ2-7; the D gene is possibly TRBD2 (7 bases). CDR1 MGHDK and CDR2 SYGVNS come from the germline V gene. The ends were cut back, 1 base at V and 5 bases at J, with 12 bases in the middle. The CDR3 extends over 14 amino acids. CDR3 loop: CASSEWGGSNEQYF. CDR3 nucleotides: TGTGCCAGCAGTGAATGGGGGGGCTCGAACGAGCAGTACTTC.

The chain links TRBV9 to TRBJ2-3, with unresolved D. Germline V gene lookup returns CDR1 SGDLS and CDR2 YYNGEE. This CDR3 spans 18 amino acids. Between the trimmed V and J ends, which lost 6 bases and 0 bases, there was a span of 23 bases. The CDR3 nucleotides are TGTGCCAGCATTGACTCCTCAAAAAGTAATGTTAGCACAGATACGCAGTATTTT. Encoded protein: CASIDSSKSNVSTDTQYF.

V and J are TRBV6-5 and TRBJ2-7, with TRBD1 matching 8 bases. CDR3 size: 14 residues. The ends lost 1 base at V and 4 bases at J; junction bases unmatched: 3. Germline V gene lookup returns CDR1 MNHEY and CDR2 SVGAGI. Here the CDR3 DNA reads TGTGCCAGCAGTTACTTCCAGGGGGCGTACGAGCAGTACTTC. Protein sequence: CASSYFQGAYEQYF.

The rearrangement joins TRBV9 to TRBJ2-1, with 8 nucleotides matching TRBD2. CDR3 length equals 14 residues. Trimming at V came to 4 bases and at J to 5 bases, leaving 5 bases not matched to a gene. From germline, CDR1 is SGDLS and CDR2 YYNGEE. CDR3 DNA sequence: TGTGCCAGCAGCATCGGGGGGGGGAACAATGAGCAGTTCTTC. Translation: CASSIGGGNNEQFF.

Worth noting for this clone: The germline gene is not matched at one end of the junction; a read error may be the cause. This sample also contains other DNA sequences that code for the same CDR3. This rearrangement joins TRBV7-3 to TRBJ2-3; 8 bases fit TRBD2. The length of the CDR3 is 15 residues. CDR1 SGHTA and CDR2 FQGTGA come from the germline V gene. The CDR3 reads CASSLTSGSTDTQYF. CDR3 bases: TGTGCCAGCAGCCTAACTAGCGGTTCCACAGATACGCAGTATTTT.

The rearrangement joins TRBV19 to TRBJ1-5; D gene uncertain. V was clipped by 7 bases and J by 3 bases, with 10 bases between them. Germline V gene lookup returns CDR1 LNHDA and CDR2 SQIVND (reference sequence). The CDR3 is 13 amino acids. The CDR3, as DNA: TGTGCCAGTACGTCGGTTTTCAATCAGCCCCAGCATTTT. The encoded protein is CASTSVFNQPQHF.

This clone is a singleton in its sample. The chain employs TRBV11-2 and TRBJ1-4; tentatively, D is TRBD1 (5 bases). The CDR3 has 15 residues. Trimming took off 0 bases at V and 9 bases at J, with 14 bases between the two ends. Germline values: CDR1 SGHAT, CDR2 FQNNGV. CDR3 region: CASSLEGRERKKLFF. Here the CDR3 DNA reads TGTGCCAGCAGCTTAGAGGGCAGGGAGCGGAAAAAACTGTTTTTT.

This chain connects TRBV21-1 to TRBJ2-7; the table's TRBD2 call for D was not verified on the DNA. TRBV21-1 is labeled a pseudogene. The CDR3 spans 17 residues. DNA for the CDR3: TGTGCCAGCAGCAATCTTGACTTTTCGGGAGGGGTATACGAGCAGTACTTC. Translated: CASSNLDFSGGVYEQYF.

The chain uses TRBV29-1 and TRBJ2-5, with TRBD2 matching 7 bases. The germline gives CDR1 SQVTM, CDR2 ANQGSEA. The CDR3 has 12 amino acids. V dropped 3 bases and J dropped 2; count of bases not matched to a gene: 0. The CDR3 region has the DNA TGCAGCGTTGACGGGGGGCAAGAGACCCAGTACTTC. It is translated as CSVDGGQETQYF.

V is TRBV11-2 and J is TRBJ2-5; D possibly uses TRBD1 or TRBD2 (6 bases each). V lost 0 bases, J lost 4 bases, and 12 bases lay in between. The CDR3 has 15 amino acids. The germline V gene encodes CDR1 SGHAT and CDR2 FQNNGV. CDR3 bases: TGTGCCAGCAGCTTAGAAGGGGGGCCAAGAGAGACCCAGTACTTC. Its translation is CASSLEGGPRETQYF.

The chain combines TRBV5-1 with TRBJ2-1, with D possibly TRBD1 on 6 matching bases. V lost 7 bases, J lost 0 bases, and 23 bases lay in between. Germline V gene lookup returns CDR1 SGHRS and CDR2 YFSETQ. This CDR3 is 18 amino acids long. DNA for the CDR3: TGCGCCAGCCACGGGATGCGTTCAGGGGAAGTCTCCTACAATGAGCAGTTCTTC. Its protein is CASHGMRSGEVSYNEQFF.

This sequence joins TRBV6-9 and TRBJ1-1; tentative D call: TRBD1 (6 bases). V was clipped by 7 bases and J by 1 base, with 10 bases between them. This CDR3 has 13 residues. Germline lookup yields CDR1 MNHGY and CDR2 SVAAGI. The CDR3 nucleotides are TGTGCCAGCACCGGGACACCGAACACTGAAGCTTTCTTT. It codes for CASTGTPNTEAFF.

The V call is TRBV13, the J call TRBJ2-1, with D perhaps matching TRBD2 (5 bases). The germline V gene encodes CDR1 PRHDT and CDR2 FYEKMQ (reference sequence). This CDR3 is 14 amino acids long. Trimming removed 5 bases from V and 9 bases from J, with 17 bases in between. CDR3 residues: CASSPPLRAGEQFF. The CDR3 region has the DNA TGTGCCAGCAGCCCCCCTCTGAGGGCAGGTGAGCAGTTCTTC.

This clone was detected a few times. This chain uses TRBV5-1 with TRBJ1-3; no reliable D call. Germline loops: CDR1 SGHRS, CDR2 YFSETQ. V was pared by 0 bases and J by 0 bases, with 10 bases between. This CDR3 is 16 amino acids long. The chain's CDR3 is CASSLELADSGNTIYF. CDR3 in DNA: TGCGCCAGCAGCTTGGAGTTGGCCGACTCTGGAAACACCATATATTTT. The complete variable domain, with remaining parts taken from reference TRBV5-1 and TRBJ1-3, reads KAGVTQTPRYLIKTRGQQVTLSCSPISGHRSVSWYQQTPGQGLQFLFEYFSETQRNKGNFPGRFSGRQFSNSRSEMNVSTLELGDSALYLCASSLELADSGNTIYFGEGSWLTVV.

J is TRBJ2-5 and V is TRBV7-9; weak D call: TRBD2 (7 bases). The CDR3 is 15 residues long. In germline, CDR1 is SEHNR, CDR2 FQNEAQ (reference sequence). Trimming pared 5 bases from V and 1 base from J, leaving 14 bases between. The CDR3 nucleotides are TGTGCCAGCAGCCCGGGGGGCAGGGGCCAAGAGACCCAGTACTTC. Translated: CASSPGGRGQETQYF.

The chain couples TRBV7-9 to TRBJ2-1, with D unresolved. The ends were cut back, 6 bases at V and 7 bases at J, with 10 bases in the middle. This CDR3 contains 12 residues. CDR1 is SEHNR, CDR2 FQNEAQ, per germline (reference sequence). The CDR3 DNA follows: TGTGCCAGCAGGACCACCAGGAATGAGCAGTTCTTC. This sequence encodes CASRTTRNEQFF.

The chain couples TRBV6-5 to TRBJ2-2; 7 bases agree with TRBD1. Germline CDR1 and CDR2: MNHEY and SVGAGI. This CDR3 is built from 12 residues. CDR3 bases: TGTGCTTGGGACAGGAACACCGGGGAGCTGTTTTTT. Its translation is CAWDRNTGELFF.

The chain recombines TRBV19 with TRBJ2-7; maybe TRBD1 (6 bases). This CDR3 comprises 16 residues. Trimming cost V 5 bases and J 0 bases, with 17 bases left between them. Germline V gene sequence: CDR1 LNHDA, CDR2 SQIVND (reference sequence). Written as DNA, the CDR3 is TGTGCCAGTAGTGCCGGACAGTTTTTCAGCTCCTACGAGCAGTACTTC. Protein product: CASSAGQFFSSYEQYF.